The entry below describes one T cell receptor beta chain. Its specificity is not known. In germline, CDR1 is MNHEY, CDR2 SMNVEV (reference sequence). The CDR3 covers 14 residues. Trimming cost V 3 bases and J 0 bases, with 9 bases left between them. Libraries were prepared by immunoSEQ multiplex PCR; TCRdb keeps only in-frame clonotypes and omits some of them. Among 65,000 to 95,000 clones listed, around 86% were seen once. This sample is part of a study of radiotherapy plus CTLA-4 blockade in lung cancer. Overall study context: In about 20% of patients, objective responses were seen; around 31% had disease control.

The study's findings and limits: There was expansion of tumor-derived TCR clones in blood after radiotherapy plus ipilimumab.

In chemo-refractory metastatic non-small-cell lung cancer, patients got ipilimumab CTLA-4 blockade together with focal radiation. V usage is TRBV27 and J usage is TRBJ2-7; no definite D call. The receptor comes from a human donor with non-small cell lung cancer that progressed on radiotherapy plus ipilimumab. The source was peripheral blood, collected from a patient treated with radiotherapy plus ipilimumab. The CDR3, as DNA: TGTGCCAGCAGTTTTGGCAGCAGCTCCTACGAGCAGTACTTC. Protein: CASSFGSSSYEQYF.